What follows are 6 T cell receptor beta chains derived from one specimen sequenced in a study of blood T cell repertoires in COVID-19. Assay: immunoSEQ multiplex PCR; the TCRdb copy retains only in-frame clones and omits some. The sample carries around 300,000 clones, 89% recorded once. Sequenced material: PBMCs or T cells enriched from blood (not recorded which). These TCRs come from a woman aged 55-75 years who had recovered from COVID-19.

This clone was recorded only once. This CDR3 reads CASSQVPTGFGNTIYF. In DNA, the CDR3 is TGTGCCAGCAGCCAAGTCCCGACAGGGTTCGGAAACACCATATATTTT. The chain uses TRBV3-1 (or the pseudogene TRBV3-2) and TRBJ1-3; 7 bases are shared with TRBD1. Germline CDR1 is LGHDT and CDR2 is YNNKEL (reference sequence). Germline trimming cut 1 base from V and 4 bases from J; bases unmatched to any gene: 7. CDR3 size: 16 residues.

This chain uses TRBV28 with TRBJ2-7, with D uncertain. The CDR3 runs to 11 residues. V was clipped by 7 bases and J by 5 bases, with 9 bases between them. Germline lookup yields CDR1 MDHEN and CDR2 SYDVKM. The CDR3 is CASTRYDEQYF. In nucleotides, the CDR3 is TGTGCCAGCACCAGGTACGACGAGCAGTACTTC.

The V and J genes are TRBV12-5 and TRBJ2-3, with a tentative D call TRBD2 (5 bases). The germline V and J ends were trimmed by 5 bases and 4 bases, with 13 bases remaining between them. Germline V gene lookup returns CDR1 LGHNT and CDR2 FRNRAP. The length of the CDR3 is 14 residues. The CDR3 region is CASGLGLPSDTQYF. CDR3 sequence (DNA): TGTGCTAGTGGTCTCGGACTGCCCTCAGATACGCAGTATTTT.

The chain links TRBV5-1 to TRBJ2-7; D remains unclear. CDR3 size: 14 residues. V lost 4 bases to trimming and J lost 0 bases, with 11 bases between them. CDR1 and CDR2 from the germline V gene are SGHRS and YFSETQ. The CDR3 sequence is CASSPDSYSYEQYF. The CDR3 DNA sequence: TGCGCCAGCAGCCCAGACTCGTACTCCTACGAGCAGTACTTC.

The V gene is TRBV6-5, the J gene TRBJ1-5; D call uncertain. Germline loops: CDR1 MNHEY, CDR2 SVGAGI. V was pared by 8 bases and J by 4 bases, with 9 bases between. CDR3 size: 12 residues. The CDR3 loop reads CASGLGNQPQHF. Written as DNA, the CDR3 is TGTGCCAGCGGACTGGGGAATCAGCCCCAGCATTTT.

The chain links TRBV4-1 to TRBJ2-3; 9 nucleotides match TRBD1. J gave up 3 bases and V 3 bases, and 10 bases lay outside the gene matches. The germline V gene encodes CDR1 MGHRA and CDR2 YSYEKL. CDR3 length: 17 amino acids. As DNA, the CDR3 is TGCGCCAGCAGCCAGGGCCTAAGACAGGGGGGGACAGATACGCAGTATTTT. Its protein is CASSQGLRQGGTDTQYF.